The 25 T cell receptor beta chains presented below share a single source sample, sequenced in a study of blood T cell repertoires in COVID-19. Generated by immunoSEQ multiplex PCR, the TCRdb table keeps only in-frame clones and is missing some. The repertoire holds around 92,000 clones, less than 85% seen once, with roughly 4% in the top ten. Material: peripheral blood. These receptors all come from a man between 65 and 85 years old with COVID-19, enrolled during active disease.

The chain has TRBV18 and TRBJ2-7; 9 bases are a match to TRBD1. The V gene end was trimmed by 2 bases and the J gene end by 2 bases; junction bases not matched to a gene: 7. The CDR3 sequence is 16 residues long. The germline gives CDR1 KGHSH, CDR2 LQKENI. This CDR3 is CASSPTVGTGTYEQYF. The CDR3, as DNA: TGTGCCAGCTCACCAACCGTTGGGACAGGGACCTACGAGCAGTACTTC.

The chain uses TRBV6-1 and TRBJ1-2, with TRBD1 as a possible D gene (5 bases). The V gene lost 1 base and the J gene lost 8 bases, with 17 bases spanning the gap. The CDR3 covers 15 residues. Looked up from germline, CDR1 is MNHNS and CDR2 is SASEGT. Written as DNA, the CDR3 is TGTGCCAGCAGTGAAGGGGGCACCCGGAGGGTCGGCTACACCTTC. Translation: CASSEGGTRRVGYTF.

The chain joins TRBV19 to TRBJ2-7, with D perhaps matching TRBD1 (6 bases). This CDR3 contains 14 residues. From germline, CDR1 is LNHDA and CDR2 SQIVND (reference sequence). V dropped 5 bases and J dropped 3 bases, with 14 bases sitting between them. The CDR3 bases are TGTGCCAGTAGTGTTACGACAGGTGGCTACGAGCAGTACTTC. It yields the protein CASSVTTGGYEQYF.

In DNA form, the CDR3 reads TGTGCCAGCAGCTCGCGGGGGGGGCATGAGCAGTTCTTC. Encoded protein: CASSSRGGHEQFF. The chain uses TRBV5-4 and TRBJ2-1, with TRBD2 matching 9 bases. V trimming: 3 bases; J trimming: 8 bases; junction bases outside the gene matches: 3. Germline lookup yields CDR1 SGHNT and CDR2 YYREEE (reference sequence). This CDR3 is 13 amino acids long.

J is TRBJ2-1 and V is TRBV5-1, with TRBD1 matching 9 bases. There are 15 residues in the CDR3. The J segment lost 7 bases and the V segment lost 0 bases, leaving 5 bases of the junction unmatched. CDR1 and CDR2 (germline): SGHRS, YFSETQ. The CDR3 DNA reads as TGCGCCAGCAGCTTGGGGACAGGGGATTTAAATGAGCAGTTCTTC. This sequence encodes CASSLGTGDLNEQFF.

V is TRBV7-8 and J is TRBJ2-7; D not certain. The CDR3 covers 11 residues. V was trimmed by 5 bases and J by 2 bases, leaving 4 bases between them. Germline loops: CDR1 SGHVS, CDR2 FQNEAQ. The CDR3 region has the DNA TGTGCCAGCAGCCCAGCCTACGAGCAGTACTTC. It translates to CASSPAYEQYF.

V is TRBV18 and J is TRBJ1-2; 9 positions match TRBD1. The CDR3 runs to 15 residues. Germline CDR1 reads KGHSH; CDR2 reads LQKENI. Trimming cost V 3 bases and J 2 bases; bases outside gene matches: 4. Here the CDR3 DNA reads TGTGCCAGCTCACCGACTGGACAGGGGAACTATGGCTACACCTTC. This translates into CASSPTGQGNYGYTF.

This rearrangement joins TRBV4-1 to TRBJ1-1; D remains ambiguous. CDR1 and CDR2 from the germline V gene are MGHRA and YSYEKL. Deletions cut 2 bases from V and 0 bases from J, with 7 bases between. The CDR3 length is 14 residues. Here the CDR3 reads CASSQPVVNTEAFF. DNA of the CDR3: TGCGCCAGCAGCCAACCGGTGGTGAACACTGAAGCTTTCTTT.

The rearrangement joins TRBV5-4 to TRBJ1-2, with TRBD1 identical over 7 bases. The junction had 6 bases not matched to a gene; V was cut back by 1 base and J by 3 bases. The CDR3 totals 15 residues. Germline values: CDR1 SGHNT, CDR2 YYREEE (reference sequence). CDR3 amino acids: CASSLRTQGDYGYTF. DNA of the CDR3: TGTGCCAGCAGCTTGCGAACTCAGGGGGACTATGGCTACACCTTC.

The chain employs TRBV7-9 and TRBJ1-4; D is unclear. The CDR3 is made up of 12 amino acids. Germline CDR1 SEHNR, CDR2 FQNEAQ (reference sequence). The V and J ends lost 7 bases and 2 bases respectively, with 5 bases between them. The CDR3 DNA follows: TGTGCCAGCACCCAGACTAATGAAAAACTGTTTTTT. It is translated as CASTQTNEKLFF.

This clone turned up a few times. The V gene is TRBV24-1, the J gene TRBJ2-3, with 11 bases that match TRBD1. Trimming removed 9 bases from V and 0 bases from J; junction bases left unmatched: 4. Germline CDR1 KGHDR, CDR2 SFDVKD. This CDR3 region has 15 residues. The CDR3 DNA reads TGTGCCACCCGCGGGACAGGGGGGAGCACAGATACGCAGTATTTT. Translating gives CATRGTGGSTDTQYF.

J is TRBJ1-4 and V is TRBV5-6; perhaps TRBD1 as D (6 bases). Trimming cost V 9 bases and J 6 bases, with 15 bases left between them. The germline CDR1 and CDR2 sequences are SGHDT and YYEEEE. The CDR3 spans 13 residues. CDR3 in DNA: TGTGCCACCCGGGTCCGACAGGATGAAAAACTGTTTTTT. It yields the protein CATRVRQDEKLFF. Complete variable domain (other parts from reference TRBV5-6 and TRBJ1-4): DAGVTQSPTHLIKTRGQQVTLRCSPKSGHDTVSWYQQALGQGPQFIFQYYEEEERQRGNFPDRFSGHQFPNYSSELNVNALLLGDSALYLCATRVRQDEKLFFGSGTQLSVL.

The V gene is TRBV9, the J gene TRBJ1-1, with TRBD1 identical over 12 bases. CDR1 is SGDLS, CDR2 YYNGEE, per germline. The CDR3 has 16 residues. V lost 2 bases and J lost 0; bases outside the gene matches: 2. CDR3 amino acids: CASSVGQGALNTEAFF. The CDR3 nucleotides read TGTGCCAGCAGCGTGGGACAGGGGGCCTTGAACACTGAAGCTTTCTTT. The full variable domain, completed using reference TRBV9 and TRBJ1-1, is DSGVTQTPKHLITATGQRVTLRCSPRSGDLSVYWYQQSLDQGLQFLIQYYNGEERAKGNILERFSAQQFPDLHSELNLSSLELGDSALYFCASSVGQGALNTEAFFGQGTRLTVV.

The gene calls are TRBV28 and TRBJ1-4, with 7 bases lining up with TRBD1. The CDR3 extends over 15 amino acids. CDR1 and CDR2 (germline): MDHEN, SYDVKM. V shed 3 bases and J 3 bases; nucleotides not matched to a gene: 4. CDR3 region: CASSLAGGANEKLFF. The DNA for the CDR3 is TGTGCCAGCAGTTTGGCAGGGGGAGCTAATGAAAAACTGTTTTTT.

This chain connects TRBV19 to TRBJ2-7; TRBD1 aligns across 9 bases. Germline CDR1 is LNHDA and CDR2 is SQIVND (reference sequence). There are 16 residues in the CDR3. V lost 2 bases to trimming and J lost 5 bases; unmatched junction nucleotides: 10. CDR3 coding DNA: TGTGCCAGTAGTATAACACCGGGACAGGGTTTCCACGAGCAGTACTTC. Amino acids: CASSITPGQGFHEQYF.

V is TRBV3-1 (or the pseudogene TRBV3-2) and J is TRBJ2-7, with 9 bases that match TRBD2. The CDR3 covers 12 residues. Germline lookup yields CDR1 LGHDT and CDR2 YNNKEL (reference sequence). V shed 3 bases, J shed 7 bases, and the junction held 1 base outside the gene matches. The CDR3 protein is CASSQGLAEQYF. CDR3 nucleotide sequence: TGTGCCAGCAGCCAGGGACTAGCAGAGCAGTACTTC.

The count of this clone is one. The gene calls are TRBV3-1 (or the pseudogene TRBV3-2) and TRBJ2-3; 12 positions match TRBD2. This CDR3 is 18 amino acids long. The J segment lost 4 bases and the V segment lost 3 bases, leaving 11 bases of the junction unmatched. Germline values: CDR1 LGHDT, CDR2 YNNKEL (reference sequence). The CDR3 DNA reads as TGTGCCAGCAGCCAGTCATGGACTAGCGGGATCAAGGCAGATACGCAGTATTTT. As protein: CASSQSWTSGIKADTQYF.

This chain uses TRBV6-5 with TRBJ1-6, with 7 positions matching TRBD1. The germline V gene encodes CDR1 MNHEY and CDR2 SVGAGI. The J segment lost 9 bases and the V segment lost 2 bases, leaving 1 base of the junction unmatched. This CDR3 comprises 13 residues. CDR3 nucleotide sequence: TGTGCCAGCAGTTACGACAGGGTTTCACCCCTCCACTTT. It codes for CASSYDRVSPLHF.

V gene TRBV27 combines with J gene TRBJ1-5, with a possible D match to TRBD1 (6 bases). Trimming shortened V by 2 bases and J by 3 bases, and 11 bases separated the two germline ends. The length of the CDR3 is 15 residues. Germline V gene lookup returns CDR1 MNHEY and CDR2 SMNVEV (reference sequence). The CDR3 spells CASSLGQTANQPQHF. In nucleotides, the CDR3 is TGTGCCAGCAGTTTAGGACAGACAGCCAATCAGCCCCAGCATTTT.

V gene TRBV3-1 (or the pseudogene TRBV3-2) combines with J gene TRBJ1-5; D gene uncertain. This CDR3 comprises 14 residues. CDR1 and CDR2 from the germline V gene are LGHDT and YNNKEL (reference sequence). V shed 4 bases and J shed 3 bases, with 10 bases lying between them. Written as DNA, the CDR3 is TGTGCCAGCAGCCTTTCCATTCACAATCAGCCCCAGCATTTT. Its translation: CASSLSIHNQPQHF.

In its sample, this clone was seen a few times. The rearrangement joins TRBV5-1 to TRBJ2-1; a weak D match, TRBD2 (5 bases). Trimming cost V 1 base and J 4 bases, with 15 bases left between them. The CDR3 runs to 16 residues. Germline CDR1 and CDR2: SGHRS and YFSETQ. Here the CDR3 reads CASSLWQRTGYNEQFF. CDR3 DNA: TGCGCCAGCAGCTTGTGGCAGCGGACGGGGTACAATGAGCAGTTCTTC.

This clone came up once. The chain links TRBV6-5 to TRBJ2-5, with 7 bases fitting TRBD2. V shed 6 bases, J shed 5 bases, and the junction held 12 bases outside the gene matches. This CDR3 comprises 15 residues. CDR1 MNHEY and CDR2 SVGAGI come from the germline V gene. The CDR3: CASRGGIGEWETQYF. Here the CDR3 DNA reads TGTGCCAGCAGGGGGGGGATAGGCGAGTGGGAGACCCAGTACTTC.

The chain links TRBV11-2 to TRBJ1-5; 8 nucleotides agree with TRBD1. CDR1 is SGHAT and CDR2 is FQNNGV in the germline V gene. The CDR3 runs to 14 residues. With 4 bases clipped from V and 6 bases from J, the junction kept 5 bases outside the gene matches. CDR3 residues: CASSSGQGGQPQHF. Written as DNA, the CDR3 is TGTGCCAGCAGCTCAGGACAGGGTGGTCAGCCCCAGCATTTT.

The chain joins TRBV29-1 to TRBJ1-3; the D gene is possibly TRBD1 (6 bases). The CDR3 consists of 13 residues. V was pared by 3 bases and J by 3 bases, with 9 bases between. In germline, CDR1 is SQVTM, CDR2 ANQGSEA. The CDR3 reads CSVDTGIGNTIYF. The CDR3 bases are TGCAGCGTTGACACAGGGATTGGAAACACCATATATTTT.

The chain has TRBV30 and TRBJ1-2, with D possibly matching TRBD1 (5 bases). V was trimmed by 3 bases and J by 5 bases, leaving 10 bases between them. The V gene's germline CDR1 is GTSNPN and CDR2 SVGIG (reference sequence). This CDR3 spans 12 amino acids. Here the CDR3 DNA reads TGTGCCTGGAGCCCTGGGGGGTATGGCTACACCTTC. This gives the protein CAWSPGGYGYTF. Together with reference TRBV30 and TRBJ1-2, the CDR3 gives the full variable domain: SQTIHQWPATLVQPVGSPLSLECTVEGTSNPNLYWYRQAAGRGLQLLFYSVGIGQISSEVPQNLSASRPQDRQFILSSKKLLLSDSGFYLCAWSPGGYGYTFGSGTRLTVV.